A single sample gave rise to the 3 T cell receptor beta chains below, sequenced in a study of T cells in localized non-small cell lung cancer. Produced via immunoSEQ multiplex PCR; TCRdb's table is partial and in-frame only. The sample lists tens of thousands of clones; 81% were seen once. The sequencing used peripheral blood mononuclear cells, collected before any cancer treatment. All receptors come from a man aged 35 to 70 with stage III lung adenocarcinoma.

The V call is TRBV6-5, the J call TRBJ2-1; the D is unclear. Germline CDR1 and CDR2: MNHEY and SVGAGI. The germline V and J ends were trimmed by 0 bases and 14 bases, with 14 bases remaining between them. The CDR3 consists of 13 residues. The CDR3 spells CASSYSRDSPEFF. The CDR3 DNA is TGTGCCAGCAGTTACTCTAGAGACTCGCCGGAGTTCTTC.

The rearrangement uses TRBV5-1 and TRBJ2-7; D uncertain. V lost 0 bases and J 3 bases, leaving 7 bases between the germline ends. The CDR3 loop spans 13 amino acids. The V gene's germline CDR1 is SGHRS and CDR2 YFSETQ. The CDR3 DNA is TGCGCCAGCAGCTTGGGAGAGTTCTACGAGCAGTACTTC. Translated: CASSLGEFYEQYF.

A single count supports this clone. The chain couples TRBV6-6 to TRBJ2-7, with D tentatively TRBD2 (6 bases). The CDR3 length is 14 residues. Germline lookup yields CDR1 MNHNY and CDR2 SVGAGI (reference sequence). The ends were cut back, 11 bases at V and 0 bases at J, with 17 bases in the middle. The CDR3 DNA is TGTGCCGCTGGGACTTCCCGAAGCTCCTACGAGCAGTACTTC. Its translation: CAAGTSRSSYEQYF.